This record looks at one TCR beta chain sequence and its context. What it recognizes is unknown. These data belong to a study of cytomegalovirus exposure and HLA in healthy donors. The primer mix had 60 Vbeta and 13 Jbeta primers. Repertoires were generated with immunoSEQ multiplex PCR, while TCRdb's copy carries only in-frame clones and drops some. The sample consists of roughly 80,000 clones, 77% of them appearing once. Trimming pared 2 bases from V and 0 bases from J, leaving 4 bases between. The CDR3 contains 13 residues. Germline CDR1 SGHTA, CDR2 FQGTGA. Findings and limits, study-wide: Cytomegalovirus association was assigned to around 150 TCR beta chains. An analysis that was carried out later associated 15,000 to 20,000 TCR beta sequences with HLA alleles at 0.05 false discovery rate. Within a later analysis, the majority of CMV-associated TCR beta chains appeared HLA-restricted.

The V call is TRBV7-3, the J call TRBJ1-2; no definite D call. The TCR comes from a man aged 45-60 years in good health and CMV-seropositive. Sample: PBMCs. CDR3 residues: CASSLYSNYGYTF. CDR3 coding DNA: TGTGCCAGCAGCTTATACTCTAACTATGGCTACACCTTC.